This T cell receptor (beta chain) was observed in a study of T cell repertoires in aging, cancer and after chemotherapy. Background on the study: Healthy donor repertoires were recorded over several months to years and showed clear clonal overlap. Overall study findings and caveats: In healthy donors, age-related TCR diversity loss mainly reflected lost richness.

In this sample, this clonotype is medium-sized. Antigen specificity is unknown. Rearranged V-D-J TRB sequences were amplified with a mixed TRB-A/B primer pool. TCRdb independently ran MiXCR on the multiplex PCR reads; one entry per CDR3 protein. The sample consists of roughly 3,000 distinct CDR3 sequences, approximately 28% of them appearing once. The CDR3 covers 14 residues. V lost 5 bases and J 6 bases, leaving 14 bases between the germline ends. In germline, CDR1 is MNHEY, CDR2 SVGEGT. Peripheral blood genomic DNA, not sorted cells or RNA, was the template. Sequencing was done on a sample of blood. The chain combines TRBV6-2 or TRBV6-3 with TRBJ2-4; TRBD1 is a possible D gene (5 bases). This clonotype was sampled from a human donor in good health. The DNA for the CDR3 is TGTGCCAGCAGTCAGCAGGGTTTGGGAAACATTCAGTACTTC. Residues: CASSQQGLGNIQYF.